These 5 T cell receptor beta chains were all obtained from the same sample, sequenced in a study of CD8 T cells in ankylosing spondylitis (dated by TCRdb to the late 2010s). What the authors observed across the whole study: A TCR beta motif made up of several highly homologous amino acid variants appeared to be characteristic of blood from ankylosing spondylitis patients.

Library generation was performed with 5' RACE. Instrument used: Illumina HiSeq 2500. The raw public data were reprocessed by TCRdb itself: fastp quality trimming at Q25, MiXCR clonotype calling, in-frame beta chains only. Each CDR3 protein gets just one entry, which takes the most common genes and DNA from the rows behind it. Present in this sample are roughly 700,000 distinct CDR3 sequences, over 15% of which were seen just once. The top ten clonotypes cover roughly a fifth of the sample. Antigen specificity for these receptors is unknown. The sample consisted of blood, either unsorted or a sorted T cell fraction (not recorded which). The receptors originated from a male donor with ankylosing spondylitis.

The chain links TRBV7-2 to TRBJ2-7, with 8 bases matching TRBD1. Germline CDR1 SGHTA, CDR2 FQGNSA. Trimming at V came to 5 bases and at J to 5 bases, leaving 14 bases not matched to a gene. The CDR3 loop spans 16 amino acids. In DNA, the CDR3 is TGTGCCAGCAGCGCGGGACAGGAATTGAGCGGAAACGAGCAGTACTTC. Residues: CASSAGQELSGNEQYF.

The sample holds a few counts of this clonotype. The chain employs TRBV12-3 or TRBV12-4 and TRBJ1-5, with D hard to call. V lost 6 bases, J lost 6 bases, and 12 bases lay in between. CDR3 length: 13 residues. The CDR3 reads CASSLAGFQPQHF. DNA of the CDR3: TGTGCCAGCAGCCTCGCCGGGTTTCAGCCCCAGCATTTT.

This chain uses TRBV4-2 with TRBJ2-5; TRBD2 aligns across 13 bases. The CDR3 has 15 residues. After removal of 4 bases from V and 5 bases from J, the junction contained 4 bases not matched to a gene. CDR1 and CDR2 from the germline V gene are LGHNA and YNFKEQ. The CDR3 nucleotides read TGTGCCAGCAGCCGACTAGCGGGGGGAGATGAGACCCAGTACTTC. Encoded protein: CASSRLAGGDETQYF.

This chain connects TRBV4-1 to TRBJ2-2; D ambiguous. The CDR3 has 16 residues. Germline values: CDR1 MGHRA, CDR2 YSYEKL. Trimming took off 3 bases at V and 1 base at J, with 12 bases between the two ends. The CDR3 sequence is CASSHLGKRNTGELFF. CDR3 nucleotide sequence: TGCGCCAGCAGCCATTTGGGGAAACGGAACACCGGGGAGCTGTTTTTT.

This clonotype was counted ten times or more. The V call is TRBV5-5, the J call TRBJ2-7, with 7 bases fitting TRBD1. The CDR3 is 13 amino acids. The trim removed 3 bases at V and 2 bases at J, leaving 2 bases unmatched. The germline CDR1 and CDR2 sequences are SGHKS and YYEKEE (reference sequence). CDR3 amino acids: CASSWTGTYEQYF. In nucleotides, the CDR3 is TGTGCCAGCAGCTGGACAGGAACCTACGAGCAGTACTTC.